This T cell receptor beta chain was documented in a study of control samples from healthy donors and cancer patients. CDR1 and CDR2 from the germline V gene are KGHDR and SFDVKD. The trim removed 4 bases at V and 1 base at J, leaving 3 bases unmatched. The CDR3 has 16 amino acids. Generated by immunoSEQ multiplex PCR, the TCRdb table keeps only in-frame clones and is missing some. The sample lists some 74,000 clones; about 95% were seen once. The sequencing input was blood. The receptor's source is a woman in her 30s in good health. The chain is built from TRBV24-1 and TRBJ1-5; 10 bases agree with TRBD1. The CDR3 DNA follows: TGTGCCACCAGTGAGGCGGGACAGGGGAGCAATCAGCCCCAGCATTTT. Protein sequence: CATSEAGQGSNQPQHF.